These 21 T cell receptor beta chains were all obtained from the same sample, sequenced in a study of T-cell reconstitution after alpha-beta-depleted transplantation in children. Unique molecular identifiers featured in how the TCRbeta library was prepared. In TCRdb, the PCR reads were re-called with MiXCR into one record per CDR3 protein. The table lists about a million distinct CDR3 sequences, less than 30% of them singletons. The specimen was PBMCs, mostly from graft donor cells, collected 360 days after TCRalphabeta/CD19-depleted stem cell transplant. These receptors were obtained from a boy under three years old who had a stem cell transplant for SCID, so the T cells may come from the graft donor.

This clonotype was found a few times. The chain recombines TRBV6-1 with TRBJ2-3; 8 bases agree with TRBD2. The germline V gene has CDR1 MNHNS and CDR2 SASEGT. The CDR3 is 16 amino acids. The trim removed 6 bases at V and 3 bases at J, leaving 11 bases unmatched. This CDR3 reads CASSRRRGGITDTQYF. In nucleotides, the CDR3 is TGTGCCAGCAGCCGCCGGCGCGGGGGGATAACAGATACGCAGTATTTT.

The rearrangement links TRBV5-5 to TRBJ2-1; 11 bases align to TRBD1. V lost 4 bases to trimming and J lost 8 bases; unmatched junction nucleotides: 14. This CDR3 region has 17 residues. Germline-derived CDR1 and CDR2 are SGHKS and YYEKEE (reference sequence). The CDR3 sequence: CASSPVTGTGGNYEQFF. The CDR3 coding sequence is TGTGCCAGCAGCCCCGTGACCGGGACAGGGGGTAACTATGAGCAGTTCTTC.

This clonotype was detected only a few times. The J gene is TRBJ2-7, the V gene TRBV10-3; D could derive from TRBD1 or TRBD2 (5 bases each). Trimming shortened V by 6 bases and J by 2 bases, and 17 bases separated the two germline ends. The CDR3 spans 15 residues. Per the germline V gene, CDR1 is ENHRY and CDR2 is SYGVKD. Here the CDR3 DNA reads TGTGCCATCAGGGGGACCGTTAGTGAACCCTACGAGCAGTACTTC. Translating gives CAIRGTVSEPYEQYF.

The chain uses TRBV5-1 and TRBJ2-7; D is undetermined. The CDR3 extends over 14 amino acids. From germline, CDR1 is SGHRS and CDR2 YFSETQ. The ends were cut back, 0 bases at V and 2 bases at J, with 9 bases in the middle. DNA of the CDR3: TGCGCCAGCAGCTTGGAGGCCAGCCCCTACGAGCAGTACTTC. Translation: CASSLEASPYEQYF.

V gene TRBV11-2 combines with J gene TRBJ2-7, with 7 bases that match TRBD2. CDR1 SGHAT and CDR2 FQNNGV come from the germline V gene. Losses at the gene ends were 1 base for V and 6 bases for J; bases not matched to a gene: 18. The CDR3 runs to 18 residues. The DNA of the CDR3 is TGTGCCAGCAGCTTAGGGGGCTGGGGGGGAGGTAATCCCCTCGAGCAGTACTTC. Its translation is CASSLGGWGGGNPLEQYF.

The V and J genes are TRBV12-3 or TRBV12-4 and TRBJ2-5; no clear D gene. Trimming removed 7 bases at V and 1 base at J, with 22 bases between. The length of the CDR3 is 17 residues. The DNA for the CDR3 is TGTGCCAGCACCTTTTTCATAGGGTTCCCATCCCAAGAGACCCAGTACTTC. Protein: CASTFFIGFPSQETQYF.

A few counts support this clonotype. The chain joins TRBV29-1 to TRBJ1-2; D remains unclear. The ends were cut back, 1 base at V and 3 bases at J, with 6 bases in the middle. This CDR3 comprises 12 residues. Germline values: CDR1 SQVTM, CDR2 ANQGSEA. CDR3 in DNA: TGCAGCGTTGAAGGGCCAGACTATGGCTACACCTTC. Amino acids: CSVEGPDYGYTF.

The chain recombines TRBV4-2 with TRBJ2-5; TRBD2 matches at 11 bases. Germline CDR1 and CDR2: LGHNA and YNFKEQ. The CDR3 totals 17 residues. The V segment lost 0 bases and the J segment 4 bases; nucleotides outside the gene matches: 7. CDR3: CASSQDTLAGGLETQYF. DNA of the CDR3: TGTGCCAGCAGCCAAGATACCCTAGCGGGGGGTTTAGAGACCCAGTACTTC.

This clonotype was picked up a small number of times. This CDR3 reads CASSAAGKASSNQPQHF. The CDR3, as DNA: TGTGCCAGCAGTGCGGCAGGGAAGGCGAGTAGCAATCAGCCCCAGCATTTT. This sequence joins TRBV2 and TRBJ1-5; tentative D call: TRBD1 (5 bases). The CDR3 is 17 amino acids. Germline-derived CDR1 and CDR2 are SNHLY and FYNNEI. Trimming pared 4 bases from V and 0 bases from J, leaving 16 bases between. Full variable domain (missing parts from reference TRBV2 and TRBJ1-5): EPEVTQTPSHQVTQMGQEVILRCVPISNHLYFYWYRQILGQKVEFLVSFYNNEISEKSEIFDDQFSVERPDGSNFTLKIRSTKLEDSAMYFCASSAAGKASSNQPQHFGDGTRLSIL.

The V gene is TRBV20-1, the J gene TRBJ1-1; a possible D gene is TRBD1 (5 bases). The ends were cut back, 6 bases at V and 3 bases at J, with 20 bases in the middle. CDR1 is DFQATT and CDR2 is SNEGSKA in the germline V gene (reference sequence). The CDR3 is made up of 15 amino acids. The CDR3 DNA is TGCAGTGCCCCCCCGAGGAAGGGACTGCACACTGAAGCTTTCTTT. It specifies CSAPPRKGLHTEAFF.

The V call is TRBV10-3, the J call TRBJ1-2, with a possible D match to TRBD1 (5 bases). V lost 8 bases to trimming and J lost 9 bases, with 13 bases between them. Looked up from germline, CDR1 is ENHRY and CDR2 is SYGVKD. The CDR3 contains 11 residues. Here the CDR3 reads CAILQDDCYTF. DNA of the CDR3: TGTGCCATCTTACAGGACGATTGCTACACCTTC.

This chain connects TRBV28 to TRBJ1-1; no definite D call. Germline V lookup: CDR1 MDHEN, CDR2 SYDVKM. Trimming stripped 3 bases from V and 4 bases from J, with 12 bases between. The CDR3 length is 14 residues. The CDR3 region is CASSFGDLFTEAFF. CDR3 nucleotides: TGTGCCAGCAGTTTTGGGGATCTCTTCACTGAAGCTTTCTTT.

The V call is TRBV15, the J call TRBJ2-5; possibly TRBD2 for D (5 bases). This CDR3 spans 15 amino acids. Trimming cost V 1 base and J 5 bases, with 14 bases left between them. From germline, CDR1 is LNHNV and CDR2 YYDKDF (reference sequence). The CDR3 nucleotides are TGTGCCACCAGCAGAGGAAATCCGCGCGGGGAGACCCAGTACTTC. Amino acids: CATSRGNPRGETQYF.

This clonotype was detected ten times or more. The V and J genes are TRBV12-3 or TRBV12-4 and TRBJ2-2, with 9 bases aligning to TRBD2. Losses at the gene ends were 4 bases for V and 6 bases for J; bases not matched to a gene: 6. The CDR3 consists of 15 residues. The CDR3 loop reads CASSSVAGESGELFF. The CDR3, as DNA: TGTGCCAGCAGTTCCGTAGCGGGGGAGTCCGGGGAGCTGTTTTTT.

The rearrangement uses TRBV10-2 and TRBJ1-2, with 9 nucleotides matching TRBD1. The junction had 6 bases not matched to a gene; V was cut back by 0 bases and J by 7 bases. Germline assignment: CDR1 WSHSY and CDR2 SAAADI. CDR3 length: 15 residues. The chain's CDR3 is CASSESGDRVGGYTF. The DNA of the CDR3 is TGCGCCAGCAGTGAGTCTGGGGACAGGGTTGGTGGCTACACCTTC.

This chain connects TRBV6-1 to TRBJ2-5, with 8 bases identical to TRBD1. The CDR3 is 15 amino acids. V trimming: 6 bases; J trimming: 4 bases; junction bases outside the gene matches: 10. Germline V gene sequence: CDR1 MNHNS, CDR2 SASEGT. CDR3: CASSLSPGQGETQYF. CDR3 nucleotide sequence: TGTGCCAGCAGCCTCAGTCCAGGACAGGGAGAGACCCAGTACTTC.

The chain is built from TRBV6-4 and TRBJ2-7; D unclear. The CDR3 contains 15 residues. Germline V gene data show CDR1 as MRHNA and CDR2 as SNTAGT. V lost 8 bases to trimming and J lost 0 bases, with 17 bases between them. This CDR3 is CASPLLSVSSYEQYF. DNA for the CDR3: TGTGCCAGCCCGCTCCTATCTGTGAGCTCCTACGAGCAGTACTTC.

This clonotype was picked up many times. This rearrangement joins TRBV5-1 to TRBJ2-1; D may correspond to TRBD1 or TRBD2 (5 bases each). CDR3 length: 15 amino acids. Germline V gene data show CDR1 as SGHRS and CDR2 as YFSETQ. V shed 4 bases and J shed 0 bases, with 11 bases lying between them. This CDR3 is CASSRDLSSYNEQFF. Written as DNA, the CDR3 is TGCGCCAGCAGCCGGGACCTCAGCTCCTACAATGAGCAGTTCTTC.

This clonotype has just a few counts. V usage is TRBV12-3 or TRBV12-4 and J usage is TRBJ2-7; TRBD1 matches at 9 bases. The CDR3 length is 15 residues. V shed 4 bases and J 4 bases; nucleotides not matched to a gene: 8. DNA for the CDR3: TGTGCCAGCAGTTCAGCGCGACAGGGGGGATACGAGCAGTACTTC. Residues: CASSSARQGGYEQYF.

This clonotype was found a few times. CDR3 sequence (DNA): TGTGCCAGCAGCCAAGTGGGAGGGCTAGCGGGGGGCCCCTACAATGAGCAGTTCTTC. Residues: CASSQVGGLAGGPYNEQFF. The chain has TRBV3-1 and TRBJ2-1, with 11 positions matching TRBD2. The ends lost 1 base at V and 2 bases at J; junction bases unmatched: 10. This CDR3 region has 19 residues. CDR1 is LGHDT, CDR2 YNNKEL, per germline (reference sequence).

The V call is TRBV6-1, the J call TRBJ2-3; 10 positions match TRBD1. The CDR3 runs 16 residues. V shed 7 bases and J 3 bases; nucleotides not matched to a gene: 10. Germline assignment: CDR1 MNHNS and CDR2 SASEGT. CDR3: CASTYSGQGDTDTQYF. CDR3 nucleotides: TGTGCCAGCACCTACAGTGGACAGGGGGATACAGATACGCAGTATTTT.